This TCR beta chain was observed in a study of tumor-infiltrating lymphocytes in oesophageal squamous cell carcinoma listed by TCRdb under 2016. To note about this clonotype: The antigen it binds to is not known. No per-base quality is available; no much larger clone lies one base away.

Including the terminal cysteine and phenylalanine, the CDR3 comprises 11 residues. Only the CDR3 part of the read is kept: 33 bases, read in frame from the first base. From a lookup of the germline V gene, CDR1 and CDR2 are MNHNS and SASEGT. V loses 4 bases, J loses 11 bases, and the germline ends lie 11 bases apart. The library was generated by PCR. These reads were obtained on an Illumina HiSeq 2000. The public reads were reanalyzed by TCRdb: fastp trimming at Q25, MiXCR alignment, in-frame beta chains only. All rows with the same CDR3 protein become a single entry with the most common DNA and genes. The sample includes some 9,800 distinct CDR3 sequences, with about 64% observed a single time. Approximately 26% of the sample lies in the top ten.

What was sequenced was esophageal tumor tissue. The V gene is TRBV6-1 and the J gene is TRBJ2-5; confidence is insufficient to name the D gene. This TCR was recovered from a female donor with esophageal squamous cell carcinoma. The nucleotide sequence is given as TGTGCCAGCAGTGGAATCAATGAGCAGTACTTC. Protein translation: CASSGINEQYF.